This paragraph covers one TCR beta chain sequence. Its antigen is undetermined. A junction end diverges from the germline sequence, so it may reflect a read error. A single record per CDR3 protein comes from TCRdb applying MiXCR to the PCR reads. Seen here are 34,000 or so distinct CDR3 sequences, around 49% observed once, and the top ten hold 20% to 25%. The data are from a study of esophageal squamous cell carcinoma under preoperative chemotherapy. About the study: Both tumor-infiltrating lymphocytes and peripheral blood T cells were profiled.

Notes on the study in general: Peripheral T cells migrating into the tumor appeared to partly supply post-treatment tumor-infiltrating lymphocytes.

The CDR3 spans 14 residues. Germline V gives CDR1 MNHGY, CDR2 SAAAGT. Noted time point: after preoperative PTX-NDP chemotherapy. Patients received paclitaxel-nedaplatin as preoperative chemotherapy before surgery. Sample collection occurred from a patient given preoperative chemotherapy. The chain carries TRBV6-8 and TRBJ2-6; 8 positions match TRBD2. The source is a human donor with esophageal squamous cell carcinoma. The donor label of this sample is uncertain. The chain's CDR3 is CASTGAGGANDQNF. Written as DNA, the CDR3 is TGTGCCAGCACAGGGGCGGGGGGCGCCAACGACCAGAACTTC.